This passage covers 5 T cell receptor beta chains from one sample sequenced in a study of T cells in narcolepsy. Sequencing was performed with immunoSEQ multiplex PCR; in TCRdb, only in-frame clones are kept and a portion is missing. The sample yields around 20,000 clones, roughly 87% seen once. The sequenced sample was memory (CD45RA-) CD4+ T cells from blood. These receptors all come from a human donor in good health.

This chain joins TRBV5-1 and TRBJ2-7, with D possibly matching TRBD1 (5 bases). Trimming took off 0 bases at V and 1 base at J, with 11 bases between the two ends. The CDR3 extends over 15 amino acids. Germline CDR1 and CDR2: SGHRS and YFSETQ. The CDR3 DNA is TGCGCCAGCAGCTTGGATGGGGCCCCGTCCTACGAGCAGTACTTC. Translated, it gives CASSLDGAPSYEQYF.

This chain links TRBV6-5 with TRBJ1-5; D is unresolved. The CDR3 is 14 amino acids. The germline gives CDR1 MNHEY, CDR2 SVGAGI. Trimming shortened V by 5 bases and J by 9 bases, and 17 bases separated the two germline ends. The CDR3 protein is CASSVVGAGGPQHF. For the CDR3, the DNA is TGTGCCAGCAGTGTGGTGGGCGCGGGAGGGCCCCAGCATTTT.

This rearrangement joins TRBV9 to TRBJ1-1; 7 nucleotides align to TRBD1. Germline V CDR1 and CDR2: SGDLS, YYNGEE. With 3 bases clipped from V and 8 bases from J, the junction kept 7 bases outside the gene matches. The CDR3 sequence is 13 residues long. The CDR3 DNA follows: TGTGCCAGCAGCGCGCGGGACAGTACCGAAGCTTTCTTT. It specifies CASSARDSTEAFF.

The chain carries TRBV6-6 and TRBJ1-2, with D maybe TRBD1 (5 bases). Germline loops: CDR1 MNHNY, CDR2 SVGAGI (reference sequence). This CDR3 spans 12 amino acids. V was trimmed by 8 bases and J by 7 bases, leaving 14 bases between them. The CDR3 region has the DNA TGTGCCAGCGAAAGGGGCGTCGGTGGCTACACCTTC. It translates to CASERGVGGYTF.

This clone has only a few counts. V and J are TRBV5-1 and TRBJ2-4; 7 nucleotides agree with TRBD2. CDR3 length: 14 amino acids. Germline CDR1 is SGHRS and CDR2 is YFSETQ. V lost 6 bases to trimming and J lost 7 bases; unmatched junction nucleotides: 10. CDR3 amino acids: CASKEGGPVNIQYF. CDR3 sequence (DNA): TGCGCCAGCAAGGAGGGAGGGCCGGTGAACATTCAGTACTTC. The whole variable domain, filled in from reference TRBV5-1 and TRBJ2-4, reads KAGVTQTPRYLIKTRGQQVTLSCSPISGHRSVSWYQQTPGQGLQFLFEYFSETQRNKGNFPGRFSGRQFSNSRSEMNVSTLELGDSALYLCASKEGGPVNIQYFGAGTRLSVL.